Listed below are T cell receptor beta chains from one sample, sequenced in a study of radiotherapy plus CTLA-4 blockade in lung cancer. Assay: immunoSEQ multiplex PCR; the TCRdb copy retains only in-frame clones and omits some. The sample includes about 84,000 clones, 55% to 75% seen only once; the top ten take 11% to 15%. The sequenced sample was peripheral blood, obtained from a patient treated with radiotherapy plus ipilimumab. These receptors all come from a human donor with non-small cell lung cancer that progressed on radiotherapy plus ipilimumab. Each CDR3 is given with its conserved first and last residue. The order of the fields is clone size, V gene, J gene, CDR3 length, CDR3 protein. Clone size appears in some rows only: once, few, many, or a class for an expanded clone.

once	TRBV18	TRBJ1-4	15	CASSPRSDTNEKLFF
once	TRBV27	TRBJ1-1	14	CASRLTGMNTEAFF
-	TRBV28	TRBJ2-5	17	CASSSPPRLAVQETQYF
-	TRBV11-1	TRBJ1-1	15	CASSLVGGDYTEAFF
-	TRBV30	TRBJ1-4	13	CAWSVGGYEKLFF
few	TRBV18	TRBJ2-1	15	CASSRAGAATNEQFF
-	TRBV5-1	TRBJ2-3	15	CASSPTRPSTDTQYF
-	TRBV7-9	TRBJ2-3	16	CASSLRLPRSTDTQYF
-	TRBV6-5	TRBJ2-7	15	CASSGSSRMPYEQYF
once	TRBV7-2	TRBJ1-2	13	CASSFTANYGYTF
-	TRBV7-2	TRBJ2-5	15	CASSLGDRERETQYF
-	TRBV10-2	TRBJ1-1	13	CATLPRQNTEAFF
many	TRBV27	TRBJ2-7	14	CASSSLAGAYEQYF
-	TRBV7-6	TRBJ1-4	15	CASSLGGAQVGKLFF
-	TRBV6-1	TRBJ1-5	12	CATRAGDQPQHF
-	TRBV18	TRBJ2-7	14	CASSPASGSYEQYF
few	TRBV7-2	TRBJ1-2	13	CASSPGQNYGYTF
once	TRBV9	TRBJ2-1	14	CASSDGDFYNEQFF
-	TRBV28	TRBJ1-2	10	CASSTNGQIF
once	TRBV4-1	TRBJ2-3	16	CASSQDASGTTDTQYF
-	TRBV6-1	TRBJ2-7	16	CASSEYGGQALYEQYF
-	TRBV28	TRBJ2-7	15	CASSAPGTGAYEQYF
few	TRBV7-3	TRBJ2-1	15	CASSLGGPAYNEQFF
-	TRBV10-3	TRBJ2-3	14	CAITSGGSTDTQYF
-	TRBV15	TRBJ2-5	14	CATSSGGHEETQYF
-	TRBV4-2	TRBJ1-1	16	CASSRRSGPPPTEAFF
-	TRBV5-5	TRBJ1-1	14	CASSLRGANTEAFF
-	TRBV5-1	TRBJ2-5	16	CASSPGLAGAHETQYF
-	TRBV7-6	TRBJ1-2	12	CASSPGGGGYTF
-	TRBV5-1	TRBJ1-2	14	CASSLEAQGYGYTF
-	TRBV27	TRBJ2-7	17	CASSHNGGGQNLYEQYF
-	TRBV7-9	TRBJ2-7	14	CASSSTSFHYEQYF
few	TRBV28	TRBJ2-7	14	CASSLSGAPYEQYF
-	TRBV27	TRBJ1-5	17	CASSFRRTGTDNQPQHF
-	TRBV28	TRBJ2-7	14	CASSPPQGTYEQYF